What follows are 21 T cell receptor beta chains derived from one specimen sequenced in a study of cytomegalovirus exposure and HLA in healthy donors. In the PCR, 60 Vbeta and 13 Jbeta primers were used. Assay: immunoSEQ multiplex PCR; the TCRdb copy retains only in-frame clones and omits some. The top ten hold about 2% of the sample, which has under 250,000 clones, 75% to 80% seen once. Sequences were obtained from PBMCs. The receptors were gathered from a male donor in good health and CMV-seronegative.

This clone showed up just a few times. In nucleotides, the CDR3 is TGCGCCAGCAGCCAAGGAGACAGGGGGCATGAAAAACTGTTTTTT. This codes for CASSQGDRGHEKLFF. The rearrangement links TRBV4-3 to TRBJ1-4; TRBD1 agrees at 10 bases. The CDR3 runs to 15 residues. V was pared by 1 base and J by 6 bases, with 2 bases of the junction left unmatched. The germline V gene has CDR1 LGHNA and CDR2 YSLEER.

This chain connects TRBV5-1 to TRBJ2-7; a weak D match, TRBD2 (6 bases). CDR3 length: 14 residues. Per germline, CDR1 SGHRS and CDR2 YFSETQ. Trimming shortened V by 5 bases and J by 3 bases, and 15 bases separated the two germline ends. The DNA of the CDR3 is TGCGCCAGCAGAATCGGGGGAGACGACTACGAGCAGTACTTC. Translating it yields CASRIGGDDYEQYF.

The V and J genes are TRBV7-9 and TRBJ2-1; 11 bases align to TRBD1. CDR1 and CDR2 (germline): SEHNR, FQNEAQ (reference sequence). V dropped 5 bases and J dropped 7; count of bases not matched to a gene: 10. This CDR3 comprises 16 residues. This CDR3 reads CASSLRTGGFVNEQFF. The CDR3 DNA reads as TGTGCCAGCAGCCTACGGACAGGGGGCTTCGTGAATGAGCAGTTCTTC.

This clone was recorded once. CDR3 residues: CASSQTGTPSYEQYF. The CDR3 bases are TGCGCCAGCAGCCAAACCGGGACACCCTCCTACGAGCAGTACTTC. V gene TRBV4-1 combines with J gene TRBJ2-7; tentative D call: TRBD1 (6 bases). The CDR3 length is 15 residues. Germline lookup yields CDR1 MGHRA and CDR2 YSYEKL. The ends were cut back, 2 bases at V and 0 bases at J, with 11 bases in the middle.

V gene TRBV28 combines with J gene TRBJ1-5, with D maybe TRBD1 (6 bases). Deletions cut 3 bases from V and 1 base from J, with 13 bases between. The length of the CDR3 is 16 residues. Germline values: CDR1 MDHEN, CDR2 SYDVKM. The CDR3 here is CASSLSGEWSNQPQHF. The CDR3 DNA sequence: TGTGCCAGCAGTTTGTCAGGGGAATGGAGCAATCAGCCCCAGCATTTT.

As concerns this clone: Other DNA sequences of this sample code for an identical CDR3. CDR3 region: CASSERGGETQYF. CDR3 DNA sequence: TGTGCCAGCAGTGAAAGGGGAGGGGAGACCCAGTACTTC. This rearrangement joins TRBV6-1 to TRBJ2-5; TRBD2 agrees at 7 bases. The V segment lost 2 bases and the J segment 5 bases; nucleotides outside the gene matches: 2. This CDR3 has 13 residues. Germline CDR1 MNHNS, CDR2 SASEGT.

This clone was seen a single time. The rearrangement links TRBV9 to TRBJ1-5; the D gene is possibly TRBD1 (6 bases). CDR1 SGDLS and CDR2 YYNGEE come from the germline V gene. V lost 4 bases to trimming and J lost 7 bases, with 18 bases between them. The CDR3 is 15 residues long. CDR3 sequence (DNA): TGTGCCAGCAGCCCTACAGGGAGTCGGAGCCAGCCCCAGCATTTT. It translates to CASSPTGSRSQPQHF.

This rearrangement joins TRBV2 to TRBJ1-6; 9 bases agree with TRBD1. V shed 6 bases, J shed 8 bases, and the junction held 5 bases outside the gene matches. CDR1 is SNHLY, CDR2 FYNNEI, per germline. The CDR3 sequence is 14 residues long. CDR3 protein: CASRTGGQDSPLHF. For the CDR3, the DNA is TGTGCCAGCAGGACAGGGGGTCAGGATTCACCCCTCCACTTT.

This clone was counted between two and nine times. This chain joins TRBV28 and TRBJ1-4; 10 positions match TRBD1. Germline CDR1 and CDR2: MDHEN and SYDVKM. V dropped 8 bases and J dropped 5; count of bases not matched to a gene: 17. The CDR3 totals 18 residues. The CDR3 bases are TGTGCCAGCCCTTCCCCGGGACAGGGGCTCGCAGTCAATGAAAAACTGTTTTTT. Protein sequence: CASPSPGQGLAVNEKLFF.

The CDR3 loop is CASSSRTGGLSEAFF. DNA of the CDR3: TGTGCCAGCAGCTCGCGGACAGGGGGTCTCTCTGAAGCTTTCTTT. The rearrangement joins TRBV14 to TRBJ1-1, with 10 bases lining up with TRBD1. The CDR3 is 15 amino acids. Trimming cost V 5 bases and J 6 bases; bases outside gene matches: 9. CDR1 SGHDN and CDR2 FVKESK come from the germline V gene.

The CDR3 sequence: CASSYGGSGNTIYF. The CDR3 region has the DNA TGTGCCAGCAGCTACGGGGGCTCTGGAAACACCATATATTTT. This chain joins TRBV11-1 and TRBJ1-3, with D perhaps matching TRBD1 (5 bases). Per germline, CDR1 SGHAT and CDR2 FQDESV (reference sequence). The CDR3 covers 14 residues. V was trimmed by 4 bases and J by 0 bases, leaving 7 bases between them.

In the case of this clone: Its ends do not fully match the called genes, so a read error is possible. The V call is TRBV7-9, the J call TRBJ1-1, with no clear D. Germline CDR1 reads SEHNR; CDR2 reads FQNEAQ (reference sequence). This CDR3 contains 15 residues. CDR3 in amino acids: CSSSLEWARGTEAFF. The CDR3 DNA sequence: TGTTCCAGCAGCTTAGAGTGGGCCCGGGGCACTGAAGCTTTCTTT.

The CDR3 reads CASSSRDGGYNEQFF. The CDR3 nucleotides read TGTGCCAGCAGCAGCCGGGACGGGGGCTACAATGAGCAGTTCTTC. The chain combines TRBV7-2 with TRBJ2-1; D perhaps matches TRBD2 (6 bases). Deletions cut 5 bases from V and 3 bases from J, with 14 bases between. The CDR3 spans 15 residues. The V gene's germline CDR1 is SGHTA and CDR2 FQGNSA.

The V call is TRBV5-1, the J call TRBJ2-2; D is undetermined. V was shortened by 0 bases and J by 5 bases, with 14 bases between the two germline ends. Germline-derived CDR1 and CDR2 are SGHRS and YFSETQ. CDR3 length: 16 amino acids. The chain's CDR3 is CASSLVLSGATGELFF. The CDR3 DNA reads as TGCGCCAGCAGCTTGGTACTCTCAGGTGCTACCGGGGAGCTGTTTTTT.

The chain combines TRBV21-1 with TRBJ1-2; the tabulated D call, TRBD1, remains unverified against the DNA. TRBV21-1 corresponds to a pseudogene. This CDR3 has 14 amino acids. The CDR3 region is CASRGRQGNYGYTF. CDR3 DNA: TGTGCCAGCAGGGGTCGACAGGGCAACTATGGCTACACCTTC.

This clone has just a few counts. Other DNA sequences of this sample code for an identical CDR3. The rearrangement joins TRBV7-3 to TRBJ2-2, with unresolved D. The CDR3 spans 16 residues. The V end was cut by 5 bases, the J end by 1 base, with 14 bases between. Germline loops: CDR1 SGHTA, CDR2 FQGTGA. The DNA of the CDR3 is TGTGCCAGCAGCCCCGAAGGAGCTTTGAACACCGGGGAGCTGTTTTTT. It codes for CASSPEGALNTGELFF.

The V gene is TRBV7-8, the J gene TRBJ2-2; D is perhaps TRBD2 (6 bases). The CDR3 is 14 residues long. Germline CDR1 reads SGHVS; CDR2 reads FQNEAQ. Trimming shortened V by 7 bases and J by 8 bases, and 17 bases separated the two germline ends. CDR3 in amino acids: CASNLNRGSGELFF. Here the CDR3 DNA reads TGTGCCAGCAACCTTAATCGGGGGTCTGGGGAGCTGTTTTTT.

The chain has TRBV5-1 and TRBJ1-1; D is ambiguous. Germline loops: CDR1 SGHRS, CDR2 YFSETQ. V was pared by 1 base and J by 0 bases, with 4 bases between. CDR3 length equals 13 residues. The CDR3 DNA reads as TGCGCCAGCAGCTTGTCGGTGAACACTGAAGCTTTCTTT. Its translation: CASSLSVNTEAFF.

In its sample, this clone was seen once. The chain carries TRBV5-1 and TRBJ2-5; TRBD2 matches at 12 bases. CDR1 and CDR2 from the germline V gene are SGHRS and YFSETQ. CDR3 size: 17 residues. V lost 4 bases, J lost 5 bases, and 12 bases stayed unmatched. The CDR3 here is CASSGITSGGSQETQYF. The CDR3 nucleotides are TGCGCCAGCAGCGGTATAACTAGCGGGGGGTCCCAGGAGACCCAGTACTTC.

The V gene is TRBV4-2, the J gene TRBJ2-7; D is ambiguous. V was clipped by 0 bases and J by 0 bases, with 15 bases between them. Germline values: CDR1 LGHNA, CDR2 YNFKEQ. This CDR3 is built from 17 residues. This CDR3 is CASSQEPQATSSYEQYF. CDR3 bases: TGTGCCAGCAGCCAAGAACCCCAGGCGACCAGCTCCTACGAGCAGTACTTC.

This chain joins TRBV7-9 and TRBJ2-3, with no clear D. This CDR3 has 12 residues. V lost 3 bases and J 1 base, leaving 2 bases between the germline ends. The germline V gene has CDR1 SEHNR and CDR2 FQNEAQ (reference sequence). The DNA of the CDR3 is TGTGCCAGCAGCTTCGGCACAGATACGCAGTATTTT. Translating it yields CASSFGTDTQYF. Variable domain in full (rest from reference TRBV7-9 and TRBJ2-3): DTGVSQNPRHKITKRGQNVTFRCDPISEHNRLYWYRQTLGQGPEFLTYFQNEAQLEKSRLLSDRFSAERPKGSFSTLEIQRTEQGDSAMYLCASSFGTDTQYFGPGTRLTVL.